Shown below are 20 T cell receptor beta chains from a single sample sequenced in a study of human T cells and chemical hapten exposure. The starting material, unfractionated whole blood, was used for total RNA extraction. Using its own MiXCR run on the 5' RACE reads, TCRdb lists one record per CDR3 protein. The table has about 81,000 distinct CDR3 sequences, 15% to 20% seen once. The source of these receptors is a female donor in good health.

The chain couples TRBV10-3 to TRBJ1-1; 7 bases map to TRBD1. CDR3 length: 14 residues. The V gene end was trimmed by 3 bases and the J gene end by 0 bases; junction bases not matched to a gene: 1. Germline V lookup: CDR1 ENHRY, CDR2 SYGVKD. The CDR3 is CAISERGLNTEAFF. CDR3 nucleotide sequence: TGTGCCATCAGTGAAAGGGGGCTGAACACTGAAGCTTTCTTT.

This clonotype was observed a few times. CDR3 nucleotide sequence: TGTGCCAGCAGCCAGTCCGACAGGGTCTCATTTGGAGGCACTGAAGCTTTCTTT. It specifies CASSQSDRVSFGGTEAFF. V usage is TRBV7-9 and J usage is TRBJ1-1; 7 nucleotides line up with TRBD1. This CDR3 region has 18 residues. Germline trimming cut 5 bases from V and 4 bases from J; bases unmatched to any gene: 19. Per the germline V gene, CDR1 is SEHNR and CDR2 is FQNEAQ (reference sequence). The whole variable domain, filled in from reference TRBV7-9 and TRBJ1-1, reads DTGVSQNPRHKITKRGQNVTFRCDPISEHNRLYWYRQTLGQGPEFLTYFQNEAQLEKSRLLSDRFSAERPKGSFSTLEIQRTEQGDSAMYLCASSQSDRVSFGGTEAFFGQGTRLTVV.

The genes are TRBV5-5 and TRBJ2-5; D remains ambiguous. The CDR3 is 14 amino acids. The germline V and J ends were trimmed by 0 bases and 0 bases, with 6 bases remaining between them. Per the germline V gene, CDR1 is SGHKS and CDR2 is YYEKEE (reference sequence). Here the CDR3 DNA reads TGTGCCAGCAGCTTGGACGGCAACCAAGAGACCCAGTACTTC. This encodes CASSLDGNQETQYF. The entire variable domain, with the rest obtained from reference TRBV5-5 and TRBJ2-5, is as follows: DAGVTQSPTHLIKTRGQQVTLRCSPISGHKSVSWYQQVLGQGPQFIFQYYEKEERGRGNFPDRFSARQFPNYSSELNVNALLLGDSALYLCASSLDGNQETQYFGPGTRLLVL.

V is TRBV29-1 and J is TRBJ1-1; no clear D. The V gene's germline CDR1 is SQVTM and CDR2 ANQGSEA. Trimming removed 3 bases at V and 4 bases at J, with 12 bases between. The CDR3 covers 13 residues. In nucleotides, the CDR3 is TGCAGCGTTGACGAAATTGTAGGCACTGAAGCTTTCTTT. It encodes CSVDEIVGTEAFF.

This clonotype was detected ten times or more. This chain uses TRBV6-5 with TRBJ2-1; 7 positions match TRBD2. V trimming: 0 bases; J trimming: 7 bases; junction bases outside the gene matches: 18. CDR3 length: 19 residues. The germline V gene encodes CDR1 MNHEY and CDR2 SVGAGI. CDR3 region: CASSYSPPRRRGDRNEQFF. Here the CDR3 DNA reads TGTGCCAGCAGTTACTCACCCCCCCGGCGACGGGGGGATCGGAATGAGCAGTTCTTC.

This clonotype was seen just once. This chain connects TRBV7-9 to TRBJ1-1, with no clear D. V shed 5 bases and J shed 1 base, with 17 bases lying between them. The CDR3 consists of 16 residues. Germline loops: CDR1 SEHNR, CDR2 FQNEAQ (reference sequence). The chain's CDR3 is CASSVPGEIRNTEAFF. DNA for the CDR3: TGTGCCAGCAGCGTACCGGGAGAGATTAGGAACACTGAAGCTTTCTTT.

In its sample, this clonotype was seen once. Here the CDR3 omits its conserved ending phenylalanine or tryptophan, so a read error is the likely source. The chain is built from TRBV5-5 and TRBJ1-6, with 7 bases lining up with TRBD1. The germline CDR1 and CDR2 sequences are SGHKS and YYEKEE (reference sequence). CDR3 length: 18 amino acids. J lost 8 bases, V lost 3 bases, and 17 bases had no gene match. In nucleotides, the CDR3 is TGTGCCAGCAGCTCAACGATACCGGGACAGCCCTGGGATTCACCCCTCCACTCT. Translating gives CASSSTIPGQPWDSPLHS.

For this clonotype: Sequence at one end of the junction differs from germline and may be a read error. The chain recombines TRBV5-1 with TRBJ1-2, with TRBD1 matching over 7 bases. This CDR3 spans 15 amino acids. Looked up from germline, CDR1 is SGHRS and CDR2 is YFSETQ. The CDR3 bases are TGCGCCAGCAGCTTGTTACAGGGGCCGGGAGATGGCTGCACCTTC. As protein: CASSLLQGPGDGCTF.

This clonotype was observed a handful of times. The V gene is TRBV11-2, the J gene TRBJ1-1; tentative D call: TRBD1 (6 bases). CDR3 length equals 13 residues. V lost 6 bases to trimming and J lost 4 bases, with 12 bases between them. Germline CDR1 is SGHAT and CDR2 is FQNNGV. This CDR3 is CASRSGQLTEAFF. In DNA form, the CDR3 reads TGTGCCAGCAGGTCCGGACAGCTCACTGAAGCTTTCTTT.

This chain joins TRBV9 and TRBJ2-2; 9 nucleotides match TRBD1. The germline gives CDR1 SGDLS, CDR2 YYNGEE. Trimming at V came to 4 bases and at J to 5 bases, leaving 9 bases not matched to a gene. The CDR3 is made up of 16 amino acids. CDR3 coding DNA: TGTGCCAGCAGCCACAGGGACAGGGCTTTTACCGGGGAGCTGTTTTTT. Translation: CASSHRDRAFTGELFF.

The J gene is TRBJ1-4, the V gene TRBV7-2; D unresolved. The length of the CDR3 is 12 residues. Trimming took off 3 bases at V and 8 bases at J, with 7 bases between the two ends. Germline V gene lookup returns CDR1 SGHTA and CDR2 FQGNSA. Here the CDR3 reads CASSFFGEKLFF. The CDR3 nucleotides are TGTGCCAGCAGCTTTTTCGGGGAAAAACTGTTTTTT. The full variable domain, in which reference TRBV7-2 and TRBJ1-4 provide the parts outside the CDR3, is GAGVSQSPSNKVTEKGKDVELRCDPISGHTALYWYRQSLGQGLEFLIYFQGNSAPDKSGLPSDRFSAERTGGSVSTLTIQRTQQEDSAVYLCASSFFGEKLFFGSGTQLSVL.

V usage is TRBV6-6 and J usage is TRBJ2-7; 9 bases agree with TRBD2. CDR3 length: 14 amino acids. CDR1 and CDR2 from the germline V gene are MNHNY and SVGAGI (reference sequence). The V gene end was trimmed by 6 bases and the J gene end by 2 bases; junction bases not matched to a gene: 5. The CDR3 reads CASSKSSGAYEQYF. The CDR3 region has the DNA TGTGCCAGCAGCAAATCTAGCGGGGCCTACGAGCAGTACTTC.

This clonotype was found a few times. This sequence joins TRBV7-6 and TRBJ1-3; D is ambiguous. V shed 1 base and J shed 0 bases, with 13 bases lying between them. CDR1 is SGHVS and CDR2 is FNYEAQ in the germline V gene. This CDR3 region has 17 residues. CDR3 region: CASSLVAGRNSGNTIYF. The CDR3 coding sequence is TGTGCCAGCAGCTTAGTTGCCGGGAGAAACTCTGGAAACACCATATATTTT.

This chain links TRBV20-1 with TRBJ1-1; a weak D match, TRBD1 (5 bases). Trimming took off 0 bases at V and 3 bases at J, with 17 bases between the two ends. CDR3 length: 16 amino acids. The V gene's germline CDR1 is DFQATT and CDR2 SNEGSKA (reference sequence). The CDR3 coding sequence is TGCAGTGCTAGAGAGCCGAGGGGTGGGCCGGACACTGAAGCTTTCTTT. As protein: CSAREPRGGPDTEAFF.

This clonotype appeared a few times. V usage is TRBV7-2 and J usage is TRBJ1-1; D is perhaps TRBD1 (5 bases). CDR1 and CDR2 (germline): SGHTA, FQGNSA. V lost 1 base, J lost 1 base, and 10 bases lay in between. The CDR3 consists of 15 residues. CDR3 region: CASSLVRGPNTEAFF. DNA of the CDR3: TGTGCCAGCAGCTTAGTACGGGGCCCGAACACTGAAGCTTTCTTT.

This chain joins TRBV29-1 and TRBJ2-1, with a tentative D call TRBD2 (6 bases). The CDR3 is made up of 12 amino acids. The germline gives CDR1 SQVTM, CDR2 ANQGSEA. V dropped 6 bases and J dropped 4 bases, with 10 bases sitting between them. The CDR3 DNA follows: TGCAGCGTCGGCGGAGGGTACAATGAGCAGTTCTTC. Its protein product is CSVGGGYNEQFF.

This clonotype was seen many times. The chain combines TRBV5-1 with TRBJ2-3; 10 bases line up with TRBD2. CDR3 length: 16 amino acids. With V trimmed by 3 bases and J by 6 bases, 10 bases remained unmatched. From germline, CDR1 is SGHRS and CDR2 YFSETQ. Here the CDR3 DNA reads TGCGCCAGCAGCTCCGAAGCGGGGGGGCCCGGCGATACGCAGTATTTT. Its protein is CASSSEAGGPGDTQYF.

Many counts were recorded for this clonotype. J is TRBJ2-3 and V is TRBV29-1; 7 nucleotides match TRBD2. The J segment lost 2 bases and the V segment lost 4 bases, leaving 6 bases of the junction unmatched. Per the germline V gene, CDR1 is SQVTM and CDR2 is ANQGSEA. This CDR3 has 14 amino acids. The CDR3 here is CSVVRLADTDTQYF. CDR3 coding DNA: TGCAGCGTTGTAAGGCTAGCGGACACAGATACGCAGTATTTT.

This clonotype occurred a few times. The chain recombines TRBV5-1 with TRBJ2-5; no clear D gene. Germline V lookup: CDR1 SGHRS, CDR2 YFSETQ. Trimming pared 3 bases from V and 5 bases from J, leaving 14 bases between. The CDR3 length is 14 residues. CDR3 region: CASSSGPSGETQYF. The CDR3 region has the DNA TGCGCCAGCAGCTCCGGGCCCTCCGGGGAGACCCAGTACTTC.

CDR3 amino acids: CASSPTSGSTGANVLTF. CDR3 DNA sequence: TGCGCCAGCAGCCCCACTAGCGGGAGTACCGGGGCCAACGTCCTGACTTTC. V usage is TRBV5-1 and J usage is TRBJ2-6; TRBD2 matches 11 bases. The germline V gene encodes CDR1 SGHRS and CDR2 YFSETQ. The CDR3 is 17 residues long. Trimming at V came to 4 bases and at J to 4 bases, leaving 7 bases not matched to a gene.